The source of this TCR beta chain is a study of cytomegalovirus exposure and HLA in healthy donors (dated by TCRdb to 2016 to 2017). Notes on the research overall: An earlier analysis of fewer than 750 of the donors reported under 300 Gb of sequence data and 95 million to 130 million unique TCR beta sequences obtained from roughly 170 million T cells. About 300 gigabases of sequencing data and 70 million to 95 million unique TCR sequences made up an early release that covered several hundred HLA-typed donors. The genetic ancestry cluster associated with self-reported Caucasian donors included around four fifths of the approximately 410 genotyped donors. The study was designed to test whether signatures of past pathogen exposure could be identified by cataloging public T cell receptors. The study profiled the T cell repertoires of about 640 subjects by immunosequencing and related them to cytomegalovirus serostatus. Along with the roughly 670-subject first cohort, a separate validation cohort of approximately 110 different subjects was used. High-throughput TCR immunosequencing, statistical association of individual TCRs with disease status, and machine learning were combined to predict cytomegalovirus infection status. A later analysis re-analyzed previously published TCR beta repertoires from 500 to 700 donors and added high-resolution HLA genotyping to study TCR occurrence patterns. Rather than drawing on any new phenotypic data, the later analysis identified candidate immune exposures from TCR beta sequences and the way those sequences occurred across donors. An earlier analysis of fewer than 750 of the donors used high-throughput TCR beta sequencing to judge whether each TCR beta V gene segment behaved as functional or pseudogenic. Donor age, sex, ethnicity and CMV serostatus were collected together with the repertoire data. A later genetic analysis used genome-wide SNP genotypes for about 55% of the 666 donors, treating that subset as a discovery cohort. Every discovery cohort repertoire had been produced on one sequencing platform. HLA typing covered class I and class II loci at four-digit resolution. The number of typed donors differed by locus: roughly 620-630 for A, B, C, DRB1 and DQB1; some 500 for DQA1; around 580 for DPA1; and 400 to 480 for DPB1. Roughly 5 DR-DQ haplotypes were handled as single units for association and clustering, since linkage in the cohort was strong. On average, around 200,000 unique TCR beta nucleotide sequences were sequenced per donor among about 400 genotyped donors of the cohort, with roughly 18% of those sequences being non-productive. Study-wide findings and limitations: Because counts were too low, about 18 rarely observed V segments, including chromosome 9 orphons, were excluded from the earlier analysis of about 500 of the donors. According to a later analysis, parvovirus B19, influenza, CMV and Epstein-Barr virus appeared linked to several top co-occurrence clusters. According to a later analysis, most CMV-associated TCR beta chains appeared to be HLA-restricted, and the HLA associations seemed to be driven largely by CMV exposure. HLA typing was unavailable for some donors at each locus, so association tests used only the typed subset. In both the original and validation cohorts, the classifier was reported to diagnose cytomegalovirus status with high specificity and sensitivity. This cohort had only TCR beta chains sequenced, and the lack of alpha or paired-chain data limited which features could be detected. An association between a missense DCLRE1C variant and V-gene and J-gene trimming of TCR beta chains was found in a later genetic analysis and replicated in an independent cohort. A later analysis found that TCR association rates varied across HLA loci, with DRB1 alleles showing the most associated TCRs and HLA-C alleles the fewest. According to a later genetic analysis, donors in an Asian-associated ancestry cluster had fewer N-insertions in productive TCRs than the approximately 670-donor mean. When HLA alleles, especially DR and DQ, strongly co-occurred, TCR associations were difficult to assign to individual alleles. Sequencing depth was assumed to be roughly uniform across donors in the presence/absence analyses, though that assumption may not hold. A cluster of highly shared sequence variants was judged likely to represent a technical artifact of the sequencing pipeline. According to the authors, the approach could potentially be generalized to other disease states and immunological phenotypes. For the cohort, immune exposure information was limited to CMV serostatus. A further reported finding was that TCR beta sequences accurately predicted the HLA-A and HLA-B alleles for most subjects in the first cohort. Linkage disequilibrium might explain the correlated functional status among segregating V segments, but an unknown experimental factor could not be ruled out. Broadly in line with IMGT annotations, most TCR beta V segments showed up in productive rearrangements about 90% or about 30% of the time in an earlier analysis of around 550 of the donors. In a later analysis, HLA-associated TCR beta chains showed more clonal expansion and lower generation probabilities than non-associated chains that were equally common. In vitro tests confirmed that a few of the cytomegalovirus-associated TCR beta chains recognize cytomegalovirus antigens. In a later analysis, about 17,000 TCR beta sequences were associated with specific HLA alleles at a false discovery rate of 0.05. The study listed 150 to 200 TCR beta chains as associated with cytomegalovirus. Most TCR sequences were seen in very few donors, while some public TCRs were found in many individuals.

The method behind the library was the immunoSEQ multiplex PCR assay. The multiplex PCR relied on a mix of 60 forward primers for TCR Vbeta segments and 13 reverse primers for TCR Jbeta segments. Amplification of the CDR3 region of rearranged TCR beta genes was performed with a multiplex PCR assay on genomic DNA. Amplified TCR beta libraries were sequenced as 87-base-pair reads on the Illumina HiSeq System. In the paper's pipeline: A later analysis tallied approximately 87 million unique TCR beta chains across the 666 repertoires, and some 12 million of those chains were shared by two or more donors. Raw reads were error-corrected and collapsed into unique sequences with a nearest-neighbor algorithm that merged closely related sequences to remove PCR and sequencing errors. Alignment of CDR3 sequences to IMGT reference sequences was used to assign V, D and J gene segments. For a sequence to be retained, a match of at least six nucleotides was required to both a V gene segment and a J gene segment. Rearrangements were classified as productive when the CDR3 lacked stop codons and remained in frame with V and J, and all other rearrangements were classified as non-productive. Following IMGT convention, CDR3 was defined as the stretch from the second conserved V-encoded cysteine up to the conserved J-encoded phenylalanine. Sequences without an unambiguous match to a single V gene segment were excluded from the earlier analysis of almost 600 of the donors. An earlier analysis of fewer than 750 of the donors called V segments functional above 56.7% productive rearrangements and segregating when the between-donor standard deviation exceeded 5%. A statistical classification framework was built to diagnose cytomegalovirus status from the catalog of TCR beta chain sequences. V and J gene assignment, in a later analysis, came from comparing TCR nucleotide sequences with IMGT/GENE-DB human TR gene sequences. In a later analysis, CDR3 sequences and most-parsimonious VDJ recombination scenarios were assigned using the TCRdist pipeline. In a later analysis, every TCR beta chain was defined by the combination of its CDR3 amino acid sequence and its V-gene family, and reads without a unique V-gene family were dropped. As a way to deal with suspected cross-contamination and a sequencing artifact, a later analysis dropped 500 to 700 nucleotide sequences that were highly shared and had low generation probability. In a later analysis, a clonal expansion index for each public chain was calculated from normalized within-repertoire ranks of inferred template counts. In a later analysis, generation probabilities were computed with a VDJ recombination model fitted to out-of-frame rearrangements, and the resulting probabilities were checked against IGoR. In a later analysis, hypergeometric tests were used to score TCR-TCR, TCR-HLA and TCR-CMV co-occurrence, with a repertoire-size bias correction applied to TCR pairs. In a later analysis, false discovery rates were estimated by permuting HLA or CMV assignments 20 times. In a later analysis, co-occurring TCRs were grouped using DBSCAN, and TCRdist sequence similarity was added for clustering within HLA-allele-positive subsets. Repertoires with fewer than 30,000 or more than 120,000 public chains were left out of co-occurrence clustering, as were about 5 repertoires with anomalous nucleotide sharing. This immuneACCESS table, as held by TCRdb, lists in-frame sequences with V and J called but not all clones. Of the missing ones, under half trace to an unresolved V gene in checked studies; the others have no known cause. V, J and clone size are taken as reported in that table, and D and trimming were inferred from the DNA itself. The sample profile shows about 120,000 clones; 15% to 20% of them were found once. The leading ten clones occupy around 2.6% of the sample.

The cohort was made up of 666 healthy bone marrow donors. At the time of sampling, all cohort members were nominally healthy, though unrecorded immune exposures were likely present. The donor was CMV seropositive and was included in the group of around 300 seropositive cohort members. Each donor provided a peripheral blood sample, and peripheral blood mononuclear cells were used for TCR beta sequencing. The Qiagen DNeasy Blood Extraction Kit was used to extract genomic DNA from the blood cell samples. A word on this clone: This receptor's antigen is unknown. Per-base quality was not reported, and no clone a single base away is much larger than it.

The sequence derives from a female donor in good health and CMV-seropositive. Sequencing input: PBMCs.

The CDR3: CASSLEGAPLAASSYEQYF. The bases are TGCGCCAGCAGCCTCGAGGGGGCCCCACTAGCGGCGAGCTCCTACGAGCAGTACTTC. The V and J genes are TRBV4-1 and TRBJ2-7, and the D gene may be TRBD2, 8 bases matching. The germline V gene supplies CDR1 MGHRA and CDR2 YSYEKL. V is clipped by 4 bases and J by 0 bases, and the sequence between their germline boundaries is 25 bases long. The CDR3 holds 19 amino acids from the cysteine to the phenylalanine. Of all the DNA, just the CDR3 is kept, 57 bases in frame from base 1.